A selection of T cell receptor beta chains follows, all from one sample in a study of shared clonotypes between healthy human individuals. Libraries were prepared by immunoSEQ multiplex PCR; TCRdb keeps only in-frame clonotypes and omits some of them. The sample lists roughly 2,500,000 clones, roughly 93% occurring once. Input material: naive CD4+ T cells from PBMCs. These receptors all come from a man aged 18 to 30 in good health. Some clones in this sample may be carry-over from other donors' samples. The CDR3 runs from the conserved cysteine through the conserved F or W. D genes are given only for firm matches. Clone size, where shown, is once, few, many, or a class for clones that have expanded.

j_call | v_call | d_call | clone_size | cdr3_nt | cdr3_aa
TRBJ2-5 | TRBV6-5 | TRBD1 | . | TGTGCCAGCAGTTCCCTCGGGACAGGAGAAGAGACCCAGTACTTC | CASSSLGTGEETQYF
TRBJ2-7 | TRBV14 | . | . | TGTGCCAGCAGCAAAAGGGACCACGAGCAGTACTTC | CASSKRDHEQYF
TRBJ1-1 | TRBV10-2 | TRBD1 | . | TGCGCCAGTAGGTTCTCGGGACAGGGAAGAGAAGCTTTCTTT | CASRFSGQGREAFF
TRBJ2-7 | TRBV5-4 | . | . | TGTGCCAGCAGCTCCGGGACTCCGTTTATCTACGAGCAGTACTTC | CASSSGTPFIYEQYF
TRBJ2-3 | TRBV7-8 | . | . | TGTGCCAGCAGCGAGACAGATACGCAGTATTTT | CASSETDTQYF
TRBJ2-3 | TRBV5-1 | . | . | TGCGCCAGCAGTGTGGAACAGGGCACAGATACGCAGTATTTT | CASSVEQGTDTQYF
TRBJ2-7 | TRBV15 | . | . | TGTGCCACCGGCGAACTAGCTACTTCCTACGAGCAGTACTTC | CATGELATSYEQYF
TRBJ2-4 | TRBV19 | . | . | TGTGCCAGTAGTTTTCCGGATAACATTCAGTACTTC | CASSFPDNIQYF
TRBJ2-1 | TRBV28 | TRBD2 | . | TGTGCCAGCAGTGTTACTAGCGGGAGGGGTAATGAGCAGTTCTTC | CASSVTSGRGNEQFF
TRBJ1-2 | TRBV5-4 | TRBD1 | once | TGTGCCAGCAGACCCGAAGACAGGGGGCAGTACTATGGCTACACCTTC | CASRPEDRGQYYGYTF
TRBJ1-2 | TRBV7-9 | TRBD1 | . | TGTGCCAGCAGCTTAGCGGGACAGGGCCATTGCACCTTC | CASSLAGQGHCTF
TRBJ2-6 | TRBV11-2 | . | . | TGTGCCAGCAGGGGTACGGGGCAGTACTCTGGGGCCAACGTCCTGACTTTC | CASRGTGQYSGANVLTF
TRBJ2-1 | TRBV18 | . | . | TGTGCCAGCTCAGCCGCCGTGGGGATGGTCAAGGATGAGCAGTTCTTC | CASSAAVGMVKDEQFF